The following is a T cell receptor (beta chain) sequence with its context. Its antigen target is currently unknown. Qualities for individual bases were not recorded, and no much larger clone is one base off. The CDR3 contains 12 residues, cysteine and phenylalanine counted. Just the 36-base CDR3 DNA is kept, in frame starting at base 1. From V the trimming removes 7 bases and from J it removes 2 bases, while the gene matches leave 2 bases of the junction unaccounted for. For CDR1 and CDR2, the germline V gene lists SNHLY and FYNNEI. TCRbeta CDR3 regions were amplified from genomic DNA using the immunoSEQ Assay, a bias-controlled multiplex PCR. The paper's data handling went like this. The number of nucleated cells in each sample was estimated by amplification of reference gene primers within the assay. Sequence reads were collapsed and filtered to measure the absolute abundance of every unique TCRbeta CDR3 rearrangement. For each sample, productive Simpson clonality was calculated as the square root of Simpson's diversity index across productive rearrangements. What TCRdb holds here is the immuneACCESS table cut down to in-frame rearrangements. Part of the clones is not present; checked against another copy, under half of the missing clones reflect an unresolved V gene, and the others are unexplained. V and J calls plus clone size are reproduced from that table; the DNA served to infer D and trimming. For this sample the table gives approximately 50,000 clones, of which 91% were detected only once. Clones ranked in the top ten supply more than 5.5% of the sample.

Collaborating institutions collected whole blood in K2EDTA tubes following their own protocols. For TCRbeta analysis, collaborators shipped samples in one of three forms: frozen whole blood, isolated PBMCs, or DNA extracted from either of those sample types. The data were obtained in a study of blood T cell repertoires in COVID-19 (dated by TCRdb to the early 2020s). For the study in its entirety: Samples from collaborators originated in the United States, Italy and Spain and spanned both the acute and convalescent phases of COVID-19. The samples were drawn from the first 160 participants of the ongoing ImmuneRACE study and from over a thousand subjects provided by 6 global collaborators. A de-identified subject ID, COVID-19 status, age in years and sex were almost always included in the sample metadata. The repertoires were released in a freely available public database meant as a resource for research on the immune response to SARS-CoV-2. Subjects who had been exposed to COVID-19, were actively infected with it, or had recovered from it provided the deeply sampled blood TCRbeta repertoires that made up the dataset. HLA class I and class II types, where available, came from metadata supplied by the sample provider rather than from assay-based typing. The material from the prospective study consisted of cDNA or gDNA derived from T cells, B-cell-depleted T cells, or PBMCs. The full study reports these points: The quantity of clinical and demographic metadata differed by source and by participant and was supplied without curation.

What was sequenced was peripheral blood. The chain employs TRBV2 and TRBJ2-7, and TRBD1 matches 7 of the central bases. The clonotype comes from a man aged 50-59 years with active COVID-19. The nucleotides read TGTGCCAGCACGGGACAGACCTACGAGCAGTACTTC. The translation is CASTGQTYEQYF.